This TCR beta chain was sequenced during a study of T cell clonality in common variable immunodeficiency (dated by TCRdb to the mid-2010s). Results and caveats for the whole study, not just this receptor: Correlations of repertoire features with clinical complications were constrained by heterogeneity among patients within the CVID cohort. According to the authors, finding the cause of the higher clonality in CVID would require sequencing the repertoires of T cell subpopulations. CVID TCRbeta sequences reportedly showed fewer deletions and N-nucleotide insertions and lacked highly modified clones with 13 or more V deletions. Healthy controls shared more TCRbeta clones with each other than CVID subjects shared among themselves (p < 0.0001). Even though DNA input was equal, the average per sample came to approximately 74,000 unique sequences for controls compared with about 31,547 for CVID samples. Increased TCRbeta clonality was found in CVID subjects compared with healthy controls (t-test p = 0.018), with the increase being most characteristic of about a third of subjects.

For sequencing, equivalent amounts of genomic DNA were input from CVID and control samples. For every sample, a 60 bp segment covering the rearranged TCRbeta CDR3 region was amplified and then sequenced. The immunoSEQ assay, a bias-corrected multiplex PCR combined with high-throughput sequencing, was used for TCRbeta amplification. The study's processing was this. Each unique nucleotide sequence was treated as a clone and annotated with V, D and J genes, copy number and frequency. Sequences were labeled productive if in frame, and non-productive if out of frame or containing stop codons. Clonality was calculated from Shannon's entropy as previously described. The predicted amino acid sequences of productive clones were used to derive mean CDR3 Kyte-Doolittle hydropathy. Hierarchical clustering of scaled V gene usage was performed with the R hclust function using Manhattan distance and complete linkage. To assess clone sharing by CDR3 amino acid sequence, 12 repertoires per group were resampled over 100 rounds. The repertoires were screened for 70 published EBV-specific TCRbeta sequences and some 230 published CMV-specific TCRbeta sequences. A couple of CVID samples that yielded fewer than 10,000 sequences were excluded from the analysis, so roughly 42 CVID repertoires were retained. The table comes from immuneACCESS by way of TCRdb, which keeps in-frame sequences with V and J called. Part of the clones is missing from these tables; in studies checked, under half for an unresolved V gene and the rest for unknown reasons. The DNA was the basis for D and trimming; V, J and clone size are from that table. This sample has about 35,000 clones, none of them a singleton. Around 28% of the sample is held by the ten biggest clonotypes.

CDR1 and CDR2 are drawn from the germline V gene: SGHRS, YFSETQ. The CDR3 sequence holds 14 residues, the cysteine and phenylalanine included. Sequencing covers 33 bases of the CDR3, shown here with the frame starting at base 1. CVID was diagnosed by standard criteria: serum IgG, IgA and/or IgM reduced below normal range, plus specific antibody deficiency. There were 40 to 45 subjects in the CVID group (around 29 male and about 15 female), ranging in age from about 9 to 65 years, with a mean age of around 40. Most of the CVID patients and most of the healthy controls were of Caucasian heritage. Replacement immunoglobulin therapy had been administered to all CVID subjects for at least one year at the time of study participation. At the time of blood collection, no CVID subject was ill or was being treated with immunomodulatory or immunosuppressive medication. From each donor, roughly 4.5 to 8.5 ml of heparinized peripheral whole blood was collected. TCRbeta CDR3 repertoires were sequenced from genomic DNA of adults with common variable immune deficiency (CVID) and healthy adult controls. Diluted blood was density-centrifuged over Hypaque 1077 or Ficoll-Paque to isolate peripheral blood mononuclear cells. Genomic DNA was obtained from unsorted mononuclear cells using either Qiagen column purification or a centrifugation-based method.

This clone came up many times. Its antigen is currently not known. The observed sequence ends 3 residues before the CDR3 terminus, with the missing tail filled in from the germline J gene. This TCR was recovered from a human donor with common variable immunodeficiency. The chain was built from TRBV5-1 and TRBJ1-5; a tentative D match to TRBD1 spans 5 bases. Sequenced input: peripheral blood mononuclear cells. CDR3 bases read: TGCGCCAGCAGCGAATCTTTTAGCGGGACCCCC. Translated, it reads CASSESFSGTP. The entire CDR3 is CASSESFSGTPQHF.